Each of the 21 T cell receptor beta chains below was sequenced from the same sample in a study of CD8+CD57+ T cells in acquired aplastic anemia. Genomic DNA templated the TCR beta VDJ and CDR3 profiling. A single record per CDR3 protein comes from TCRdb applying MiXCR to the reads. Here the sample spans hundreds of thousands of distinct CDR3 sequences, around 46% being singletons. For sequencing, patients were chosen who had shown expansion of CD8+CD57+ cells by flow cytometry. What was sequenced was sorted CD4+, CD8+, or CD8+CD57+ T cells (not recorded which) from PBMCs. These receptors were obtained from a human donor with aplastic anemia.

As regards this clonotype: The junction departs from the called germline gene at one end, perhaps through a read error. CDR3 in amino acids: CAISRTSGRETQYF. For the CDR3, the DNA is TGTGCCATCAGCCGGACTAGCGGGAGAGAGACCCAGTACTTC. This rearrangement joins TRBV7-9 to TRBJ2-5; TRBD2 agrees at 13 bases. The germline gives CDR1 SEHNR, CDR2 FQNEAQ (reference sequence). The CDR3 covers 14 residues.

The chain is built from TRBV20-1 and TRBJ2-1; D remains unclear. This CDR3 has 13 residues. Germline-derived CDR1 and CDR2 are DFQATT and SNEGSKA (reference sequence). The V end was cut by 6 bases, the J end by 8 bases, with 17 bases between. The CDR3 is CSAHSGATYEQFF. DNA for the CDR3: TGCAGTGCACACTCGGGCGCCACCTATGAGCAGTTCTTC.

To note about this clonotype: This sequence may be a read error, since a much larger clone differs from it by one base. The CDR3 carries no conserved terminal phenylalanine or tryptophan, so it likely arises from a read error. The gene calls are TRBV4-1 and TRBJ1-1; no definite D call. The germline V and J ends were trimmed by 1 base and 0 bases, with 9 bases remaining between them. Looked up from germline, CDR1 is MGHRA and CDR2 is YSYEKL. The CDR3 has 15 amino acids. CDR3 residues: CASSQGREMNTEAFL. As DNA, the CDR3 is TGCGCCAGCAGCCAAGGTAGAGAGATGAACACTGAAGCTTTCCTT.

The CDR3, as DNA: TGTGCCAGCAGCATTGGACAGGGGAGCCTCCAAGAGACCCAGTACTTC. It translates to CASSIGQGSLQETQYF. This rearrangement joins TRBV5-8 to TRBJ2-5, with TRBD1 matching 9 bases. J gave up 1 base and V 4 bases, and 8 bases lay outside the gene matches. There are 16 residues in the CDR3. In germline, CDR1 is SGHTS, CDR2 YDEGEE.

This clonotype was detected many times. The V call is TRBV10-1, the J call TRBJ2-1, with TRBD2 matching 9 bases. The ends lost 3 bases at V and 1 base at J; junction bases unmatched: 4. In germline, CDR1 is WNHNN, CDR2 SYGVQD (reference sequence). This CDR3 has 16 residues. The CDR3 bases are TGCGCCAGCAGTGACCTAGCGGGGCTGTCCTACAATGAGCAGTTCTTC. This sequence encodes CASSDLAGLSYNEQFF.

This clonotype was found many times. This sequence joins TRBV20-1 and TRBJ2-1; 11 nucleotides line up with TRBD2. This CDR3 is 14 amino acids long. Trimming cost V 6 bases and J 5 bases; bases outside gene matches: 6. Germline-derived CDR1 and CDR2 are DFQATT and SNEGSKA (reference sequence). The CDR3 loop reads CSALGLAVDNEQFF. The CDR3 bases are TGCAGTGCCCTGGGACTAGCGGTTGACAATGAGCAGTTCTTC.

This clonotype was recorded at least ten times. The chain combines TRBV19 with TRBJ2-1; 12 bases fit TRBD2. The CDR3 is made up of 15 amino acids. The trim removed 3 bases at V and 4 bases at J, leaving 1 base unmatched. Per the germline V gene, CDR1 is LNHDA and CDR2 is SQIVND (reference sequence). The CDR3 is CASSIGTSGYNEQFF. The DNA for the CDR3 is TGTGCCAGTAGTATCGGGACTAGCGGGTACAATGAGCAGTTCTTC.

Many counts were recorded for this clonotype. The chain has TRBV20-1 and TRBJ2-7, with TRBD2 matching 8 bases. This CDR3 is 14 amino acids long. CDR1 and CDR2 (germline): DFQATT, SNEGSKA (reference sequence). V dropped 4 bases and J dropped 2; count of bases not matched to a gene: 7. CDR3 DNA: TGCAGTGCTACAAGTCAGCGGGAGCCCTACGAGCAGTACTTC. Amino acid sequence: CSATSQREPYEQYF.

This clonotype has only one observation. A read error is possible here, since a much larger clone lies one base away. This chain uses TRBV5-1 with TRBJ1-4; possible D gene TRBD1, 5 bases. The ends were cut back, 2 bases at V and 4 bases at J, with 12 bases in the middle. The CDR3 loop spans 15 amino acids. Germline-derived CDR1 and CDR2 are SGHRS and YFSETQ. The CDR3 reads CASSFQGWDNEKLFF. As DNA, the CDR3 is TGCGCCAGCAGCTTCCAGGGTTGGGATAATGAAAAACTGTTTTTT.

This clonotype was picked up a small number of times. The chain carries TRBV6-5 and TRBJ1-2; a weak D match, TRBD1 (5 bases). The V end was cut by 4 bases, the J end by 7 bases, with 16 bases between. CDR1 is MNHEY and CDR2 is SVGAGI in the germline V gene. CDR3 length: 14 residues. CDR3 coding DNA: TGTGCCAGCAGTTCCAGCCAGGGATCCTTTGGCTACACCTTC. Translation gives CASSSSQGSFGYTF.

This clonotype was found once. A read error may produce the germline difference seen at one junction end. This chain links TRBV10-1 with TRBJ1-1, with a weak D call TRBD1 (5 bases). Germline-derived CDR1 and CDR2 are WNHNN and SYGVQD (reference sequence). The CDR3 is 14 amino acids. The CDR3 reads CAISRDEANTEAFF. For the CDR3, the DNA is TGTGCCATCAGCCGGGACGAAGCGAACACTGAAGCTTTCTTT.

This clonotype was recorded at least ten times. V is TRBV19 and J is TRBJ2-1, with D tentatively TRBD2 (5 bases). This CDR3 has 13 residues. Trimming took off 6 bases at V and 7 bases at J, with 13 bases between the two ends. The germline CDR1 and CDR2 sequences are LNHDA and SQIVND (reference sequence). The CDR3 loop reads CASRPGIGNEQFF. CDR3 DNA sequence: TGTGCCAGTAGACCCGGGATAGGGAATGAGCAGTTCTTC. Based on the CDR3 plus reference TRBV19 and TRBJ2-1, the full variable domain is DGGITQSPKYLFRKEGQNVTLSCEQNLNHDAMYWYRQDPGQGLRLIYYSQIVNDFQKGDIAEGYSVSREKKESFPLTVTSAQKNPTAFYLCASRPGIGNEQFFGPGTRLTVL.

The chain uses TRBV7-8 and TRBJ2-1; D may be TRBD1 or TRBD2 (5 bases each). CDR1 is SGHVS, CDR2 FQNEAQ, per germline. Trimming shortened V by 1 base and J by 1 base, and 17 bases separated the two germline ends. This CDR3 is built from 18 residues. CDR3 bases: TGTGCCAGCAGCTTAGTTAAAATCCGGGGCGAATCCTACAATGAGCAGTTCTTC. Protein product: CASSLVKIRGESYNEQFF. The full variable domain, its missing parts supplied by reference TRBV7-8 and TRBJ2-1, is GAGVSQSPRYKVAKRGQDVALRCDPISGHVSLFWYQQALGQGPEFLTYFQNEAQLDKSGLPSDRFFAERPEGSVSTLKIQRTQQEDSAVYLCASSLVKIRGESYNEQFFGPGTRLTVL.

The gene calls are TRBV30 and TRBJ2-1, with D hard to call. The V gene lost 6 bases and the J gene lost 0 bases, with 15 bases spanning the gap. Per the germline V gene, CDR1 is GTSNPN and CDR2 is SVGIG (reference sequence). CDR3 length: 15 amino acids. The CDR3 region has the DNA TGTGCCTGCCTTTATGGAGATAGCTCCTACAATGAGCAGTTCTTC. It is translated as CACLYGDSSYNEQFF. Based on the CDR3 plus reference TRBV30 and TRBJ2-1, the full variable domain is SQTIHQWPATLVQPVGSPLSLECTVEGTSNPNLYWYRQAAGRGLQLLFYSVGIGQISSEVPQNLSASRPQDRQFILSSKKLLLSDSGFYLCACLYGDSSYNEQFFGPGTRLTVL.

J is TRBJ2-7 and V is TRBV11-2; no reliable D call. Germline values: CDR1 SGHAT, CDR2 FQNNGV. The CDR3 runs to 11 residues. Trimming cost V 8 bases and J 4 bases, with 9 bases left between them. The chain's CDR3 is CASAQEYEQYF. The CDR3 DNA is TGTGCCAGCGCTCAAGAATACGAGCAGTACTTC.

In its sample, this clonotype was seen a few times. The chain is built from TRBV3-1 and TRBJ1-1; D not certain. V lost 7 bases and J lost 2, with 8 bases in between. Germline V gene data show CDR1 as LGHDT and CDR2 as YNNKEL (reference sequence). This CDR3 region has 12 residues. This CDR3 is CASTSENTEAFF. Written as DNA, the CDR3 is TGTGCCAGCACCTCTGAAAACACTGAAGCTTTCTTT.

The chain employs TRBV28 and TRBJ2-1; D perhaps matches TRBD1 (6 bases). Germline CDR1 MDHEN, CDR2 SYDVKM. The CDR3 has 13 residues. Trimming took 10 bases from V and 7 from J, leaving 17 bases between them. CDR3 in amino acids: CATNGDRLNEQFF. CDR3 DNA: TGTGCCACCAACGGAGACAGGTTGAATGAGCAGTTCTTC.

The chain employs TRBV12-3 or TRBV12-4 and TRBJ2-7, with 9 bases aligning to TRBD1. The CDR3 loop spans 15 amino acids. Trimming cost V 6 bases and J 3 bases; bases outside gene matches: 9. CDR3: CASSPGQGFGYEQYF. Written as DNA, the CDR3 is TGTGCCAGCAGCCCAGGACAGGGGTTTGGCTACGAGCAGTACTTC.

This clonotype has just one count. The CDR3 ends on some other residue instead of the conserved phenylalanine or tryptophan, so this is likely a read error. It is unclear where the CDR3 begins or ends on the DNA, so no DNA is shown, and the CDR3 is as TCRdb lists it. V usage is TRBV6-2 or TRBV6-3 and J usage is TRBJ1-2; the table assigns TRBD1, which was not confirmed against the DNA. From its first to its last residue, the CDR3 has 13 amino acids. The V gene's germline CDR1 is MNHEY and CDR2 SVGEGT. CDR3 region: CASSPQERDGYNS.

The chain employs TRBV25-1 and TRBJ2-6; D unresolved. CDR1 is MGHDK and CDR2 is SYGVNS in the germline V gene. The CDR3 sequence is 14 residues long. V gave up 6 bases and J gave up 0 bases, with 6 bases separating them. The CDR3 region has the DNA TGTGCCAGCAGCCCCCCCTCTGGGGCCAACGTCCTGACTTTC. Translating gives CASSPPSGANVLTF.

Points on this clonotype: A read error may be the cause here, since a much bigger clone is one base away. The chain combines TRBV7-9 with TRBJ1-1; weak D call: TRBD1 (5 bases). CDR3 length equals 12 residues. Germline-derived CDR1 and CDR2 are SEHNR and FQNEAQ (reference sequence). The CDR3, as DNA: TGTGCCAGCAGCCCCGGACAAGTTGAAGCTCTCTTT. It codes for CASSPGQVEALF.